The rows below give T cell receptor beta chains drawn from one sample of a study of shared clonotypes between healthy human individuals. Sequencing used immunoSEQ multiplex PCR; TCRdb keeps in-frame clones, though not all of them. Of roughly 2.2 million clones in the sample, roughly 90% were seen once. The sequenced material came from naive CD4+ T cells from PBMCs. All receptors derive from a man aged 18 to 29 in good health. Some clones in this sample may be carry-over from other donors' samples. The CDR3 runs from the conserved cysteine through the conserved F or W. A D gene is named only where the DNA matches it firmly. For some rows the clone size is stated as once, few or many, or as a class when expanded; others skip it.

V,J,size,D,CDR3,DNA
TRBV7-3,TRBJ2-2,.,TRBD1,CASSPRTGRLSNTGELFF,TGTGCCAGCAGCCCTCGGACAGGGAGGCTCTCGAACACCGGGGAGCTGTTTTTT
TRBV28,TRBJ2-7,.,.,CASSTPHYEQYF,TGTGCCAGCAGTACCCCCCACTACGAGCAGTACTTC
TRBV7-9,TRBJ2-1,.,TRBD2,CASSFTSGPYNEQFF,TGTGCCAGCAGCTTTACTAGCGGGCCCTACAATGAGCAGTTCTTC
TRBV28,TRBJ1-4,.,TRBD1,CASRDDRGGNEKLFF,TGTGCCAGCAGAGACGACAGGGGGGGAAATGAAAAACTGTTTTTT
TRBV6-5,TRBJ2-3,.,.,CASSSPRRTDTQYF,TGTGCCAGCAGTTCCCCCAGGCGCACAGATACGCAGTATTTT
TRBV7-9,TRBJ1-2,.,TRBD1,CASSFPPGTGGNYGYTF,TGTGCCAGCAGCTTTCCCCCTGGGACAGGGGGCAACTATGGCTACACCTTC
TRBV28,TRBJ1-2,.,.,CASSARRGANYGYTF,TGTGCCAGCAGTGCAAGACGGGGGGCGAACTATGGCTACACCTTC
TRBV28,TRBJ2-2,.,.,CASSLTGSGELFF,TGTGCCAGCAGTCTAACAGGGTCCGGGGAGCTGTTTTTT
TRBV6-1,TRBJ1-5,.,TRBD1,CASRGGQGYQPQHF,TGTGCCAGCAGGGGGGGACAGGGTTATCAGCCCCAGCATTTT
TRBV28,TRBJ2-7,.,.,CASSFDTLGSYEQYF,TGTGCCAGCAGTTTCGACACCTTAGGGTCCTACGAGCAGTACTTC
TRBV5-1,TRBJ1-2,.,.,CASSLVSGGYTF,TGTGCCAGCAGCTTGGTGTCAGGTGGCTACACCTTC
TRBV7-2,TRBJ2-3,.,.,CASSFFPDTQYF,TGTGCCAGCAGCTTTTTCCCAGATACGCAGTATTTT
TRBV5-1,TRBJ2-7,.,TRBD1,CASRPGQGLREQYF,TGCGCCAGCAGACCCGGACAGGGGTTGAGGGAGCAGTACTTC
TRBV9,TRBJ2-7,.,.,CASSRSPGKPDYEQYF,TGTGCCAGCAGCCGCAGCCCAGGGAAGCCAGACTACGAGCAGTACTTC
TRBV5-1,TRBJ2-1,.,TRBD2,CASGTQAGGGEQFF,TGCGCCAGCGGGACCCAAGCGGGAGGGGGTGAGCAGTTCTTC
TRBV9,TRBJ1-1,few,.,CASSAPETGGFF,TGTGCCAGCAGCGCCCCAGAGACCGGGGGATTCTTT
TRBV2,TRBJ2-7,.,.,CASSGASVLSYEQYF,TGTGCCAGCAGTGGGGCTAGCGTTCTCTCCTACGAGCAGTACTTC
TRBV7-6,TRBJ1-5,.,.,CASSPLDSLYSNQPQHF,TGTGCCAGCAGCCCCCTAGACAGCCTCTATAGCAATCAGCCCCAGCATTTT
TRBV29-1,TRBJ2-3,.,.,CSVEGRVSTDTQYF,TGCAGCGTTGAGGGGCGGGTCAGCACAGATACGCAGTATTTT
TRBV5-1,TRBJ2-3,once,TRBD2,CASSLRGLAGDVGTQYF,TGCGCCAGCAGCCTGAGGGGACTAGCGGGAGACGTTGGTACGCAGTATTTT
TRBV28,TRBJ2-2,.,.,CASSALAQLTGELFF,TGTGCCAGCAGCGCCCTAGCGCAACTCACCGGGGAGCTGTTTTTT
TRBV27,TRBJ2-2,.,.,CASSSRFGTGELFF,TGTGCCAGCAGTTCCCGTTTTGGCACCGGGGAGCTGTTTTTT
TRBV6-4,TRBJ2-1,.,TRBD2,CASSVQGLAGDEQFF,TGTGCCAGCAGTGTGCAGGGACTAGCAGGCGATGAGCAGTTCTTC
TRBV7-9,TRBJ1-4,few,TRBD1,CASSLGQLNEKLFF,TGTGCCAGCAGCCTGGGACAGCTTAATGAAAAACTGTTTTTT
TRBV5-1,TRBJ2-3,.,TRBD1,CASSFSGTEGDTQYF,TGCGCCAGCAGCTTTTCCGGGACAGAAGGGGATACGCAGTATTTT
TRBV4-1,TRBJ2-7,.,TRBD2,CASSHRTPGLVSYEQYF,TGCGCCAGCAGCCATCGAACCCCGGGACTAGTTTCGTACGAGCAGTACTTC
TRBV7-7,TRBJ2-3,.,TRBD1,CASSPRTGETDTQYF,TGTGCCAGCAGCCCTAGGACAGGGGAAACAGATACGCAGTATTTT
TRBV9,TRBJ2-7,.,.,CASSVVSSPGGGATYEQYF,TGTGCCAGCAGCGTAGTGTCTTCCCCTGGCGGCGGGGCCACCTACGAGCAGTACTTC
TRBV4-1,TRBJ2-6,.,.,CASSQDKQSASGANVLTF,TGCGCCAGCAGCCAAGATAAACAGTCCGCCTCTGGGGCCAACGTCCTGACTTTC
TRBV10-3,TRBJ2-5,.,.,CAISRSGVQETQYF,TGTGCCATCAGTAGGTCAGGGGTACAAGAGACCCAGTACTTC
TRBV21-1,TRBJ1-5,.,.,CASSKGSGRFSNQPQHF,TGTGCCAGCAGCAAAGGTTCAGGGAGATTTAGCAATCAGCCCCAGCATTTT
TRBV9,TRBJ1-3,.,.,CASSVQPGATSGNTIYF,TGTGCCAGCAGCGTACAACCAGGGGCCACCTCTGGAAACACCATATATTTT
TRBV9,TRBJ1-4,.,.,CASSRRGGPNNEKLFF,TGTGCCAGCAGCAGGAGGGGGGGACCTAATAATGAAAAACTGTTTTTT
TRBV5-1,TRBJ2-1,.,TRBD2,CASSLAGASGSNEQFF,TGCGCCAGCAGCTTGGCCGGGGCTAGCGGGAGCAATGAGCAGTTCTTC
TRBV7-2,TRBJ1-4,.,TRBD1,CASSRGQGNEKLFF,TGTGCCAGCAGCCGAGGACAGGGTAATGAAAAACTGTTTTTT
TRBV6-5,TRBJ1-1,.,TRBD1,CASSSRTGNTEAFF,TGTGCCAGCAGTTCAAGGACAGGGAACACTGAAGCTTTCTTT